What follows are 11 T cell receptor beta chains derived from one specimen sequenced in a study of CD8 T cells in Susac syndrome. RNA, at roughly 0.45 to 1 ug, was reverse transcribed with random hexamers. TCRdb reanalysed the immunoSEQ multiplex PCR reads using MiXCR and keeps one entry per CDR3 protein. The table has about 400,000 distinct CDR3 sequences, 75% to 90% seen once; the top ten hold about 0.1%. The sequencing sample was made of CD8+ T cells from PBMCs. The receptors shown here come from a human donor with multiple sclerosis.

This clonotype occurred once. J is TRBJ2-7 and V is TRBV6-4; the D gene is possibly TRBD2 (5 bases). The CDR3 runs 13 residues. Deletions cut 2 bases from V and 4 bases from J, with 9 bases between. Per the germline V gene, CDR1 is MRHNA and CDR2 is SNTAGT. The CDR3 coding sequence is TGTGCCAGCAGTGACGACGGGGTTTACGAGCAGTACTTC. Its translation is CASSDDGVYEQYF.

This sequence joins TRBV11-1 and TRBJ2-7, with D perhaps TRBD1 (6 bases). Trimming removed 1 base at V and 0 bases at J, with 13 bases between. The CDR3 is 16 amino acids. Germline CDR1 reads SGHAT; CDR2 reads FQDESV (reference sequence). DNA of the CDR3: TGTGCCAGCAGCTTAGGACCTAGGACAGCCTCCTACGAGCAGTACTTC. The encoded protein is CASSLGPRTASYEQYF.

This chain connects TRBV12-3 or TRBV12-4 to TRBJ1-1; 7 bases are a match to TRBD1. V was pared by 6 bases and J by 4 bases, with 5 bases of the junction left unmatched. The CDR3 contains 13 residues. CDR3: CASRQGSGTEAFF. The CDR3, as DNA: TGTGCCAGCAGACAGGGGAGTGGCACTGAAGCTTTCTTT.

The rearrangement links TRBV27 to TRBJ2-1; TRBD2 matches 7 bases. CDR3 size: 13 residues. Germline V CDR1 and CDR2: MNHEY, SMNVEV (reference sequence). V lost 7 bases to trimming and J lost 9 bases; unmatched junction nucleotides: 9. This CDR3 reads CASTTGGMAEQFF. The CDR3 nucleotides are TGTGCCAGCACCACCGGGGGGATGGCTGAGCAGTTCTTC.

The V gene is TRBV2, the J gene TRBJ1-2, with 8 bases aligning to TRBD1. CDR1 and CDR2 (germline): SNHLY, FYNNEI. The CDR3 is 15 residues long. Trimming took 3 bases from V and 4 from J; bases not matched to a gene: 7. CDR3 region: CASSEGQGAIYGYTF. For the CDR3, the DNA is TGTGCCAGCAGTGAGGGGCAGGGGGCTATCTATGGCTACACCTTC.

This clonotype has a handful of counts. The V and J genes are TRBV4-2 and TRBJ2-1, with 8 bases lining up with TRBD2. Germline V gene data show CDR1 as LGHNA and CDR2 as YNFKEQ. J gave up 4 bases and V 0 bases, and 5 bases lay outside the gene matches. This CDR3 spans 16 amino acids. CDR3 nucleotides: TGTGCCAGCAGCCAAGATCCGGCGGGGGGATACAATGAGCAGTTCTTC. This sequence encodes CASSQDPAGGYNEQFF.

The chain joins TRBV7-9 to TRBJ2-7, with a weak D call TRBD2 (5 bases). V lost 4 bases and J 3 bases, leaving 13 bases between the germline ends. CDR1 and CDR2 (germline): SEHNR, FQNEAQ (reference sequence). CDR3 length: 14 residues. The chain's CDR3 is CASSSSESGYEQYF. CDR3 sequence (DNA): TGTGCCAGCAGCTCCTCTGAGAGCGGCTACGAGCAGTACTTC. The entire variable domain, with the rest obtained from reference TRBV7-9 and TRBJ2-7, is as follows: DTGVSQNPRHKITKRGQNVTFRCDPISEHNRLYWYRQTLGQGPEFLTYFQNEAQLEKSRLLSDRFSAERPKGSFSTLEIQRTEQGDSAMYLCASSSSESGYEQYFGPGTRLTVT.

This clonotype has a single count. V is TRBV27 and J is TRBJ2-2; TRBD2 aligns across 11 bases. In germline, CDR1 is MNHEY, CDR2 SMNVEV (reference sequence). Losses at the gene ends were 3 bases for V and 6 bases for J; bases not matched to a gene: 6. CDR3 length equals 16 residues. In DNA form, the CDR3 reads TGTGCCAGCAGTTTCCAGACTAGCGGGATTGCCGGGGAGCTGTTTTTT. Translating gives CASSFQTSGIAGELFF.

This clonotype was counted a single time. The CDR3: CASSLEFETEQYF. CDR3 in DNA: TGTGCCAGCAGCTTAGAGTTCGAAACAGAGCAGTACTTC. The genes are TRBV11-2 and TRBJ2-7; no firm D call. The CDR3 consists of 13 residues. Germline assignment: CDR1 SGHAT and CDR2 FQNNGV. V lost 0 bases and J lost 7, with 10 bases in between.

This clonotype appeared a few times. In DNA form, the CDR3 reads TGCAGTGCTAGAGGGGATAACCTCTACGAGCAGTACTTC. This translates into CSARGDNLYEQYF. The chain joins TRBV20-1 to TRBJ2-7; D gene uncertain. The germline V gene encodes CDR1 DFQATT and CDR2 SNEGSKA (reference sequence). V dropped 1 base and J dropped 3 bases, with 10 bases sitting between them. The CDR3 sequence is 13 residues long.

The chain couples TRBV11-2 to TRBJ2-3; no clear D. V lost 6 bases and J lost 1, with 20 bases in between. Germline CDR1 reads SGHAT; CDR2 reads FQNNGV. The CDR3 sequence is 17 residues long. CDR3 residues: CASRTVLGPRGTDTQYF. CDR3 nucleotide sequence: TGTGCCAGCAGGACCGTACTCGGGCCTAGGGGCACAGATACGCAGTATTTT.